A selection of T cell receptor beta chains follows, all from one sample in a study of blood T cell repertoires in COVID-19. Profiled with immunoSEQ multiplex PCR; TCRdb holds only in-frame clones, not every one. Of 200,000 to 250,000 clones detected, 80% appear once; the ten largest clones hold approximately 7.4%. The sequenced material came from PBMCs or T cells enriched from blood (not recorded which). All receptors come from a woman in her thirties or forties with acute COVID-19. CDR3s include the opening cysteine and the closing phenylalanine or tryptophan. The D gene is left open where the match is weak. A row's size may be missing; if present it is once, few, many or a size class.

CDR3nt: TGTGCCAGCAGAGCACGGGGGTCTGGGGCCAACGTCCTGACTTTC
CDR3aa: CASRARGSGANVLTF
d_gene: -
v_gene: TRBV6-5
abundance: -
j_gene: TRBJ2-6

CDR3nt: TGCGCCAGCAGTGAGAGGGGAGGACTAGGGTCACCCCTCCACTTT
CDR3aa: CASSERGGLGSPLHF
d_gene: -
v_gene: TRBV10-2
abundance: -
j_gene: TRBJ1-6

CDR3nt: TGTGCCACCAGTGGTGCCGGGACAGGGGGCCCTATGAGGGATGGCTACACCTTC
CDR3aa: CATSGAGTGGPMRDGYTF
d_gene: TRBD1
v_gene: TRBV24-1
abundance: -
j_gene: TRBJ1-2

CDR3nt: TGTGCCAGCTCACCACCTTCGACAGGGGTTAAAAACACTGAAGCTTTCTTT
CDR3aa: CASSPPSTGVKNTEAFF
d_gene: TRBD1
v_gene: TRBV18
abundance: once
j_gene: TRBJ1-1

CDR3nt: TGTGCCAGCAGACACCAGAGACAGGGGAGTGAGCAGTTCTTC
CDR3aa: CASRHQRQGSEQFF
d_gene: TRBD1
v_gene: TRBV6-5
abundance: once
j_gene: TRBJ2-1

CDR3nt: TGTGCCAGCAGCTCATCTAGGGGGTTCAATTCACCCCTCCACTTT
CDR3aa: CASSSSRGFNSPLHF
d_gene: -
v_gene: TRBV9
abundance: -
j_gene: TRBJ1-6

CDR3nt: TGTGCCAGTAGTATTAGGGGGCGCGAAGCTTTCTTT
CDR3aa: CASSIRGREAFF
d_gene: TRBD1
v_gene: TRBV19
abundance: -
j_gene: TRBJ1-1

CDR3nt: TGTGCCTGGATTACAGGGGGCGGCTATGGCTACACCTTC
CDR3aa: CAWITGGGYGYTF
d_gene: TRBD1
v_gene: TRBV30
abundance: few
j_gene: TRBJ1-2

CDR3nt: TGTGCCAGCAGCCAAGGAGAGGTTGGCTACACCTTC
CDR3aa: CASSQGEVGYTF
d_gene: -
v_gene: TRBV3-1/TRBV3-2
abundance: -
j_gene: TRBJ1-2

CDR3nt: TGCGCCAGCAGTGAGTCCCCAGGGGGAGGAACTGAAGCTTTCTTT
CDR3aa: CASSESPGGGTEAFF
d_gene: TRBD1
v_gene: TRBV10-1
abundance: -
j_gene: TRBJ1-1

CDR3nt: TGTGCCAGCAGGACCCGGACAGATAATAATTCACCCCTCCACTTT
CDR3aa: CASRTRTDNNSPLHF
d_gene: -
v_gene: TRBV2
abundance: -
j_gene: TRBJ1-6

CDR3nt: TGTGCCAGCAGCTTGTATACCGGCGGCTATCAGCCCCAGCATTTT
CDR3aa: CASSLYTGGYQPQHF
d_gene: -
v_gene: TRBV5-8
abundance: -
j_gene: TRBJ1-5

CDR3nt: TGCGCCAGCAGCTTGGATTACAGAAAGAACACTGAAGCTTTCTTT
CDR3aa: CASSLDYRKNTEAFF
d_gene: -
v_gene: TRBV5-1
abundance: -
j_gene: TRBJ1-1